This T cell receptor (beta chain) was sequenced in a study of T cell responses to AZD1222 COVID-19 vaccine (dated by TCRdb to 2020 to 2023). Study-level background: AZD1222 recipients given second doses at about 4 weeks or at about 12 weeks were pooled, since spike-specific TCR depth and breadth were not found to differ between the two schedules. A total of around 240 trial participants underwent TCR sequencing, of whom some 200 had received two doses of AZD1222 and about 26 had received two doses of the MenACWY control vaccine. Trial participants were enrolled into age subgroups of 18-55, 56-69 and 70-plus years, which contained 148, 28 and 57 TCR-sequenced participants, respectively. The investigation overall reported the following: Nearly half of unique spike-specific TCRs reportedly recognized epitopes outside regions mutated in the B.1.351 and B.1.1.7 variants. Conclusions about previously exposed vaccinees are limited, since just a handful of AZD1222 recipients were seropositive for SARS-CoV-2 at baseline. Participants were mostly white British, with more females than males. The authors suggested clonal diversity may have been underestimated. After two AZD1222 doses, both the breadth and the depth of spike-specific TCRs were significantly higher than at day 0 and than in MenACWY recipients. The whole spike protein was spanned by vaccine-associated CD4 TCRs, and dominant responses were seen in regions 160-218 and 743-854. Because no samples from the day 14 peak response were available, repertoires could be characterized only after the peak T cell response. In the small 56-69-year group, the increase in depth fell short of significance, most likely because of low power.

Explained via the paper, the time point label denotes: baseline before first vaccination. Samples from vaccinated people were obtained from the UK trials COV001 and COV002, which included a single-blind randomized controlled phase 2/3 trial of AZD1222 (ChAdOx1 nCoV-19) in healthy adults. For TCRbeta chain sequencing, PBMC samples from trial participants were taken at day 0 and at day 28 after the second dose. As to this clone: Its antigen is currently not known. No base qualities exist here, and no much larger clone lies one base off it.

The CDR3 regions of human TCRbeta chains were analyzed by immunosequencing. For the original study's pipeline: TCRs in the repertoires were matched against a reference library of SARS-CoV-2-specific TCRs that had been generated with the MIRA antigen-specificity platform. Breadth meant the fraction of unique TCRs that were SARS-CoV-2-associated, whereas depth meant the fraction of total T cells that were SARS-CoV-2-associated. Each spike-specific TCR was assigned to its reactive spike region and to a CD4 or CD8 class using the MIRA data. Log10-transformed breadth and depth values were compared by one-way ANOVA with Sidak's multiple comparisons tests. The table was pulled from immuneACCESS by TCRdb, which kept in-frame rearrangements only. Such tables lose some clones; where checked, under half of the loss comes from unresolved V genes, and the rest has no known cause. V and J calls and clone size are given by that table; D and trimming were obtained from the DNA. The table for this sample lists 90,000 to 150,000 clones; 91% of them were counted only once. The top ten constitute approximately 5.1% of the sample.

The CDR3 goes from the cysteine to the phenylalanine over 21 residues. Only the CDR3 portion is preserved as DNA: 63 bases, with reading frame beginning at the first base. CDR1 and CDR2 are drawn from the germline V gene: SGHRS, YFSETQ. Trimming takes 1 base off V and 1 base off J; junction bases not matched to a gene: 17. Source: peripheral blood, taken on day 0 of AZD1222 vaccination. The chain is encoded by TRBV5-1 joined to TRBJ1-4, with 9 bases in between that match TRBD1. This sequence originates from an adult in good health. The DNA sequence reads TGCGCCAGCAGCTTGCAGCCTTCGGGACAGGGTCGACCCCAAACTAATGAAAAACTGTTTTTT. This translates into CASSLQPSGQGRPQTNEKLFF.